The 25 T cell receptor beta chains below were found in one sample sequenced in a study of graft-versus-host responses after intestinal transplantation. Clones were read by immunoSEQ multiplex PCR, and TCRdb kept only the in-frame ones, dropping some. The repertoire holds approximately 60,000 clones, over 85% seen once, with less than 2% in the top ten. The input for sequencing was PBMCs, taken 26 days after transplant. Receptor source: a human patient who received an intestinal transplant, so some T cells may come from the graft donor.

V is TRBV7-9 and J is TRBJ2-1; 8 nucleotides align to TRBD1. Losses at the gene ends were 1 base for V and 4 bases for J; bases not matched to a gene: 6. The germline V gene encodes CDR1 SEHNR and CDR2 FQNEAQ (reference sequence). This CDR3 has 16 residues. CDR3 region: CASSLGRQGRYNEQFF. Written as DNA, the CDR3 is TGTGCCAGCAGCTTAGGCCGACAGGGGCGATACAATGAGCAGTTCTTC.

The chain recombines TRBV7-9 with TRBJ2-1, with 7 bases fitting TRBD2. The germline V gene has CDR1 SEHNR and CDR2 FQNEAQ (reference sequence). This CDR3 region has 18 residues. V trimming: 4 bases; J trimming: 1 base; junction bases outside the gene matches: 13. The chain's CDR3 is CASSSRLGGGSSYNEQFF. Here the CDR3 DNA reads TGTGCCAGCAGCTCCCGGCTGGGGGGGGGATCGTCCTACAATGAGCAGTTCTTC.

The chain uses TRBV5-1 and TRBJ2-1; D gene ambiguous. The CDR3 loop spans 18 amino acids. The V end was cut by 0 bases, the J end by 6 bases, with 22 bases between. Germline V gene lookup returns CDR1 SGHRS and CDR2 YFSETQ. In DNA, the CDR3 is TGCGCCAGCAGCTTGGGGCCCACTTTAGCTCCACGAGGCAATGAGCAGTTCTTC. Protein product: CASSLGPTLAPRGNEQFF.

In its sample, this clone was seen once. This chain joins TRBV27 and TRBJ2-7; 9 nucleotides match TRBD1. The CDR3 length is 16 residues. Germline-derived CDR1 and CDR2 are MNHEY and SMNVEV (reference sequence). J lost 0 bases, V lost 0 bases, and 3 bases had no gene match. Here the CDR3 reads CASSLSGQGLSYEQYV. Here the CDR3 DNA reads TGTGCCAGCAGTTTATCAGGACAGGGGCTCTCCTACGAGCAGTACGTC.

The V gene is TRBV6-5, the J gene TRBJ2-5; 7 bases are shared with TRBD2. Germline CDR1 MNHEY, CDR2 SVGAGI. The V segment lost 6 bases and the J segment 2 bases; nucleotides outside the gene matches: 3. The CDR3 length is 13 residues. This chain's CDR3 is CASRERGQETQYF. The CDR3 nucleotides read TGTGCCAGCAGAGAGCGGGGTCAAGAGACCCAGTACTTC.

The chain combines TRBV4-1 with TRBJ2-5; TRBD2 aligns across 10 bases. This CDR3 comprises 14 residues. Germline V gene data show CDR1 as MGHRA and CDR2 as YSYEKL. V was clipped by 3 bases and J by 3 bases; unmatched bases: 1. DNA for the CDR3: TGCGCCAGCAGCCACGGACTAGCGGAAGAGACCCAGTACTTC. Amino acids: CASSHGLAEETQYF.

V usage is TRBV4-1 and J usage is TRBJ2-7, with a possible D match to TRBD1 (6 bases). The CDR3 runs 14 residues. The V gene's germline CDR1 is MGHRA and CDR2 YSYEKL. Trimming left V 1 base short and J 7 bases short, with 14 bases between. This CDR3 is CASSQGQGQWEQYF. CDR3 DNA: TGCGCCAGCAGCCAAGGGCAGGGGCAGTGGGAGCAGTACTTC.

The chain combines TRBV6-6 with TRBJ1-5; D might be TRBD1 (6 bases). This CDR3 region has 15 residues. V was shortened by 1 base and J by 4 bases, with 11 bases between the two germline ends. Germline V gives CDR1 MNHNY, CDR2 SVGAGI (reference sequence). Here the CDR3 DNA reads TGTGCCAGCAGTTACTTGGGGGCAGGGAATCAGCCCCAGCATTTT. It translates to CASSYLGAGNQPQHF.

CDR3 bases: TGCGCCAGCAGCCAAGTGGGAGTTAGCACAGATACGCAGTATTTT. Its protein product is CASSQVGVSTDTQYF. The gene calls are TRBV4-1 and TRBJ2-3, with a possible D match to TRBD2 (5 bases). The V gene's germline CDR1 is MGHRA and CDR2 YSYEKL. V was cut by 1 base and J by 0 bases, with 8 bases left in between. This CDR3 is built from 15 residues.

The rearrangement joins TRBV5-6 to TRBJ2-7, with TRBD1 as a possible D gene (5 bases). Trimming pared 0 bases from V and 2 bases from J, leaving 9 bases between. CDR1 and CDR2 from the germline V gene are SGHDT and YYEEEE. CDR3 length equals 14 residues. The CDR3 region is CASSLGAGPYEQYF. The CDR3 DNA reads TGTGCCAGCAGCTTGGGGGCAGGGCCCTACGAGCAGTACTTC.

The rearrangement joins TRBV7-9 to TRBJ1-1; possible D gene TRBD1, 5 bases. The ends were cut back, 6 bases at V and 1 base at J, with 9 bases in the middle. Germline assignment: CDR1 SEHNR and CDR2 FQNEAQ (reference sequence). This CDR3 is 13 amino acids long. The chain's CDR3 is CASSGGENTEAFF. The CDR3 nucleotides read TGTGCCAGCAGTGGGGGGGAGAACACTGAAGCTTTCTTT.

V is TRBV7-6 and J is TRBJ2-5; weak D call: TRBD1 (7 bases). Trimming removed 3 bases from V and 4 bases from J, with 21 bases in between. There are 17 residues in the CDR3. Germline V gene data show CDR1 as SGHVS and CDR2 as FNYEAQ. In DNA form, the CDR3 reads TGTGCCAGCAGCTTTTCCGAGGTGACTCAGGGGGGAGAGACCCAGTACTTC. Translation gives CASSFSEVTQGGETQYF.

The chain combines TRBV6-1 with TRBJ2-5; a possible D gene is TRBD2 (6 bases). V was shortened by 2 bases and J by 0 bases, with 13 bases between the two germline ends. Germline loops: CDR1 MNHNS, CDR2 SASEGT. The CDR3 loop spans 16 amino acids. The CDR3 protein is CASSEISGEYQETQYF. The CDR3 DNA reads TGTGCCAGCAGTGAAATTAGCGGAGAGTACCAAGAGACCCAGTACTTC.

This rearrangement joins TRBV28 to TRBJ1-1; TRBD1 agrees at 7 bases. The germline V gene encodes CDR1 MDHEN and CDR2 SYDVKM. CDR3 length: 14 amino acids. V gave up 2 bases and J gave up 6 bases; unmatched junction bases: 6. The CDR3 is CASSLDREVAEAFF. CDR3 in DNA: TGTGCCAGCAGTTTAGACAGGGAGGTGGCTGAAGCTTTCTTT.

The J gene is TRBJ2-1, the V gene TRBV19, with 11 bases that match TRBD1. V lost 0 bases and J lost 5; bases outside the gene matches: 6. In germline, CDR1 is LNHDA, CDR2 SQIVND (reference sequence). The CDR3 consists of 17 residues. In DNA, the CDR3 is TGTGCCAGTAGTATAGATCCGGGACAGGGGGGGGACAATGAGCAGTTCTTC. Amino acids: CASSIDPGQGGDNEQFF.

This chain joins TRBV4-3 and TRBJ1-5; D is undetermined. There are 14 residues in the CDR3. V lost 4 bases and J lost 6, with 13 bases in between. Germline CDR1 and CDR2: LGHNA and YSLEER. This CDR3 reads CASSPDLESQPQHF. In nucleotides, the CDR3 is TGCGCCAGCAGCCCAGACCTCGAGTCTCAGCCCCAGCATTTT.

V usage is TRBV6-5 and J usage is TRBJ2-6; 10 bases map to TRBD1. This CDR3 has 15 amino acids. V shed 6 bases and J 3 bases; nucleotides not matched to a gene: 2. Germline CDR1 MNHEY, CDR2 SVGAGI. CDR3 sequence reads: CASRDRGNGANVLTF. Written as DNA, the CDR3 is TGTGCCAGCAGGGACAGGGGGAATGGGGCCAACGTCCTGACTTTC.

This sequence joins TRBV2 and TRBJ2-5; 9 positions agree with TRBD1. CDR1 and CDR2 from the germline V gene are SNHLY and FYNNEI. V gave up 7 bases and J gave up 1 base; unmatched junction bases: 10. The CDR3 loop spans 16 amino acids. CDR3 loop: CASKPEPTGGQETQYF. The DNA of the CDR3 is TGTGCCAGCAAGCCAGAACCGACAGGGGGCCAAGAGACCCAGTACTTC.

A note on this clone: At one end, the junction sequence differs from germline, possibly due to a read error. The chain is built from TRBV27 and TRBJ2-7; 8 bases match TRBD1. This CDR3 spans 20 amino acids. Germline CDR1 is MNHEY and CDR2 is SMNVEV (reference sequence). The chain's CDR3 is CTSSHRGSTRRQGFSYEQYF. CDR3 coding DNA: TGTACCAGCAGTCATAGGGGATCGACTAGGAGACAGGGGTTTTCCTACGAGCAGTACTTC.

This rearrangement joins TRBV28 to TRBJ1-5; D not certain. The germline gives CDR1 MDHEN, CDR2 SYDVKM. This CDR3 comprises 13 residues. V dropped 2 bases and J dropped 5 bases, with 7 bases sitting between them. The CDR3: CASSLAPYQPQHF. CDR3 DNA sequence: TGTGCCAGCAGTTTAGCGCCTTATCAGCCCCAGCATTTT.

The chain combines TRBV4-2 with TRBJ1-2; 10 bases align to TRBD1. This CDR3 comprises 16 residues. V lost 1 base and J lost 6; bases outside the gene matches: 8. Germline values: CDR1 LGHNA, CDR2 YNFKEQ. This chain's CDR3 is CASSQVSGTGDNGYTF. CDR3 bases: TGTGCCAGCAGCCAAGTGTCTGGGACAGGGGACAATGGCTACACCTTC.

The chain uses TRBV5-1 and TRBJ2-1, with unresolved D. The CDR3 is made up of 11 amino acids. Germline assignment: CDR1 SGHRS and CDR2 YFSETQ. V was clipped by 4 bases and J by 7 bases, with 6 bases between them. The CDR3 is CASSLSNEQFF. The CDR3 nucleotides read TGCGCCAGCAGCCTATCTAATGAGCAGTTCTTC.

The chain couples TRBV5-6 to TRBJ1-1, with 8 bases fitting TRBD1. The J segment lost 0 bases and the V segment lost 5 bases, leaving 3 bases of the junction unmatched. CDR3 length: 14 residues. CDR1 is SGHDT, CDR2 YYEEEE, per germline. In nucleotides, the CDR3 is TGTGCCAGCAGGACGACAGGGGTGAACACTGAAGCTTTCTTT. It specifies CASRTTGVNTEAFF.

This rearrangement joins TRBV6-1 to TRBJ2-3; 7 bases fit TRBD1. With 9 bases clipped from V and 2 bases from J, the junction kept 5 bases outside the gene matches. This CDR3 region has 13 residues. Germline assignment: CDR1 MNHNS and CDR2 SASEGT. DNA of the CDR3: TGTGCCAGTGGGACAGACCTCACAGATACGCAGTATTTT. Translation gives CASGTDLTDTQYF.

The chain is built from TRBV28 and TRBJ2-2; weak D call: TRBD1 (6 bases). The CDR3 spans 14 residues. CDR1 and CDR2 from the germline V gene are MDHEN and SYDVKM. Trimming removed 3 bases at V and 9 bases at J, with 14 bases between. The CDR3 spells CASSFRGGWRELFF. CDR3 sequence (DNA): TGTGCCAGCAGTTTTAGAGGGGGATGGAGGGAGCTGTTTTTT.